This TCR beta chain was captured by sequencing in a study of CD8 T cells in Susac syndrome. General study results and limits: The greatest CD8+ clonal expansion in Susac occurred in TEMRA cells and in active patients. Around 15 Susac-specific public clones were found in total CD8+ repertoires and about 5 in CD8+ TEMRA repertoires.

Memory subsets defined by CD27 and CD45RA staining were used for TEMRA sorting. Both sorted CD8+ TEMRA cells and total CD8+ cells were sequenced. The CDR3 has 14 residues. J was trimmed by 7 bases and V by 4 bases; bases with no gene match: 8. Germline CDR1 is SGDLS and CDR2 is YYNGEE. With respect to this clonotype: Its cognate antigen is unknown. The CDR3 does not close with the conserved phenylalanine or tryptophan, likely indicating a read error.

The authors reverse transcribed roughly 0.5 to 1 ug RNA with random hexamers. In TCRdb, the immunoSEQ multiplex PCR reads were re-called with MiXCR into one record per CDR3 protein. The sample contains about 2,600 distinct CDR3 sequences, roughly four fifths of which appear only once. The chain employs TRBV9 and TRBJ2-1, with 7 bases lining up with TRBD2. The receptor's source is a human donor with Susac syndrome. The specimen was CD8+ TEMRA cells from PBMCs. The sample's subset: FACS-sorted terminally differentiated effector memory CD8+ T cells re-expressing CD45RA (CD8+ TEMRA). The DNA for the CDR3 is TGTGCCAGCAGCCTTGGGGACTACCCTAATGAGCAGTTCTCC. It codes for CASSLGDYPNEQFS.